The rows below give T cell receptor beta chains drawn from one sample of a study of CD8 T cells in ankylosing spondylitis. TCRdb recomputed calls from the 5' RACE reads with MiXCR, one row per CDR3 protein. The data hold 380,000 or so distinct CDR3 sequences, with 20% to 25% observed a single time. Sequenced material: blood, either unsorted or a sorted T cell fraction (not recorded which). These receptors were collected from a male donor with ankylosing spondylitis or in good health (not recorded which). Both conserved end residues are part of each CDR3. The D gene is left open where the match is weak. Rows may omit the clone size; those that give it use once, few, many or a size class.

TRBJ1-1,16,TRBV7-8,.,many,TGTGCCAGCAGATTTATAATCGGAGAACCGAACACTGAAGCTTTCTTT,CASRFIIGEPNTEAFF
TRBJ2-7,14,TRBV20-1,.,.,TGCAGTGCTAGAGATCGGCGCCCCACCTACGAGCAGTACTTC,CSARDRRPTYEQYF
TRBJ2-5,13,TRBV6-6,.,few,TGTGCCACCAACCAACAGGGAGCGGAGACCCAGTACTTC,CATNQQGAETQYF
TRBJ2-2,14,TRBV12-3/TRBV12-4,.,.,TGTGCCAGCAGTTTTGACGCATCCGAGGGGGAGCTGTTTTTT,CASSFDASEGELFF
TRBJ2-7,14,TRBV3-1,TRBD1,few,TGTGCCAGCAGCCCTAGGGACAGGGTTAACGAGCAGTACTTC,CASSPRDRVNEQYF
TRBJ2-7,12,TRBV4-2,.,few,TGTGCCAGCAGCCAAGACGGAGGCGAGCAGTACTTC,CASSQDGGEQYF
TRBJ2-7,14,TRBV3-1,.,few,TGTGCCAGCAGCCAAGAGTCACTATTTGACGAGCAGTACTTC,CASSQESLFDEQYF
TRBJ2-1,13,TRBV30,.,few,TGTGCCTGGAGTGTCAGCCTCGACAATGAGCAGTTCTTC,CAWSVSLDNEQFF
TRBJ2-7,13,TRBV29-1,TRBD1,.,TGCAGCTTCCGACAGGGTAGCTCCTACGAGCAGTACTTC,CSFRQGSSYEQYF
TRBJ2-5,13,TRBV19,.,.,TGTGCCAGTAGGCGACGGGCACAAGAGACCCAGTACTTC,CASRRRAQETQYF
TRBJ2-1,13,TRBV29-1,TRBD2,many,TGCAGCGCCGCTGGGGGGGAGTTCAATGAGCAGTTCTTC,CSAAGGEFNEQFF
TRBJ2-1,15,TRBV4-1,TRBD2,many,TGCGCCAGCAGCCAAGGCGGGGGGTACTACAATGAGCAGTTCTTC,CASSQGGGYYNEQFF